This is a list of T cell receptor beta chains from one sample in a study of blood T cell repertoires in COVID-19. Using immunoSEQ multiplex PCR, the repertoire was profiled, and TCRdb retains in-frame clones only, with some absent. This sample yields 300,000 to 350,000 clones, of which about 85% are seen a single time; roughly 2.1% belongs to the top ten. The specimen was peripheral blood. The receptors come from a man between 18 and 35 years old with active or convalescent COVID-19. Each CDR3 is given with its conserved first and last residue. The order of the fields is CDR3 DNA, CDR3 protein, J gene, D gene, clone size, V gene. D genes are given only for firm matches. Clone size appears in some rows only: once, few, many, or a class for an expanded clone.

CDR3 DNA: TGTGCCAGCAGTTTATGGAGAGCGGGAGCGATTTACGAGCAGTACTTC
CDR3 protein: CASSLWRAGAIYEQYF
J gene: TRBJ2-7
D gene: TRBD2
clone size: -
V gene: TRBV28

CDR3 DNA: TGTGCCAGCAGCCCACGACTAGCGGGGGGGCCGGGGGAGACCCAGTACTTC
CDR3 protein: CASSPRLAGGPGETQYF
J gene: TRBJ2-5
D gene: TRBD2
clone size: -
V gene: TRBV7-9

CDR3 DNA: TGCGCCAGCAGCCTAGGACAGGGGCAAGAGACCCAGTACTTC
CDR3 protein: CASSLGQGQETQYF
J gene: TRBJ2-5
D gene: TRBD1
clone size: once
V gene: TRBV4-3

CDR3 DNA: TGCGCCAGCAGCCCCTCCGGGGATGATAATTCACCCCTCCACTTT
CDR3 protein: CASSPSGDDNSPLHF
J gene: TRBJ1-6
D gene: -
clone size: -
V gene: TRBV5-1

CDR3 DNA: TGTGCCAGCAGTACGAGGGGACAGGGTCGTCAGCCCCAGCATTTT
CDR3 protein: CASSTRGQGRQPQHF
J gene: TRBJ1-5
D gene: TRBD1
clone size: -
V gene: TRBV28

CDR3 DNA: TGTGCCAGTAGTTTTTTCGGTGGTGCTAATGAAAAACTGTTTTTT
CDR3 protein: CASSFFGGANEKLFF
J gene: TRBJ1-4
D gene: -
clone size: -
V gene: TRBV19

CDR3 DNA: TGTGCCACCAGCAGAGGGGGGGGAGACCCAGATACGCAGTATTTT
CDR3 protein: CATSRGGGDPDTQYF
J gene: TRBJ2-3
D gene: TRBD2
clone size: -
V gene: TRBV15

CDR3 DNA: TGTGCCAGCAGCTTGAGGGACAGGTCCGAGATCTACGAGCAGTACTTC
CDR3 protein: CASSLRDRSEIYEQYF
J gene: TRBJ2-7
D gene: TRBD1
clone size: -
V gene: TRBV7-9

CDR3 DNA: TGCGCCAGCAGCCAAGGAGTCCGTGGCGGGGGTTACAATGAGCAGTTCTTC
CDR3 protein: CASSQGVRGGGYNEQFF
J gene: TRBJ2-1
D gene: TRBD2
clone size: -
V gene: TRBV4-1

CDR3 DNA: TGTGCCAGTAGTAGACAGGGCTCCCGGGATCAGCCCCAGCATTTT
CDR3 protein: CASSRQGSRDQPQHF
J gene: TRBJ1-5
D gene: TRBD1
clone size: -
V gene: TRBV19

CDR3 DNA: TGTGCCAGCAGCTTAGGGACCGGGACAGGGGGCGAATCTGGAAACACCATATATTTT
CDR3 protein: CASSLGTGTGGESGNTIYF
J gene: TRBJ1-3
D gene: TRBD1
clone size: -
V gene: TRBV7-9

CDR3 DNA: TGCGCCAGCAGTCAATCAACGGGACAGCCCCGGGACACCATATATTTT
CDR3 protein: CASSQSTGQPRDTIYF
J gene: TRBJ1-3
D gene: TRBD1
clone size: -
V gene: TRBV23-1

CDR3 DNA: TGTGCCATCAGTGACGCTGAGCGGACGAGCTCCTACGAGCAGTACTTC
CDR3 protein: CAISDAERTSSYEQYF
J gene: TRBJ2-7
D gene: -
clone size: -
V gene: TRBV10-3

CDR3 DNA: TGCGCCAGCAGCCAATTCGATGGGAGCACCGGGGAGCTGTTTTTT
CDR3 protein: CASSQFDGSTGELFF
J gene: TRBJ2-2
D gene: -
clone size: -
V gene: TRBV4-1

CDR3 DNA: TGTGCCAGCAGTCCGCCCTTGGGCAGGGGGACGTACGAGCAGTACTTC
CDR3 protein: CASSPPLGRGTYEQYF
J gene: TRBJ2-7
D gene: TRBD1
clone size: -
V gene: TRBV27

CDR3 DNA: TGTGCCAGCAGTCCTTACCCCCCACCCAGGGTATCCTACAATGAGCAGTTCTTC
CDR3 protein: CASSPYPPPRVSYNEQFF
J gene: TRBJ2-1
D gene: -
clone size: -
V gene: TRBV6-6

CDR3 DNA: TGTGCCAGCTCACCGGGGCCAGGGCAGTACTTC
CDR3 protein: CASSPGPGQYF
J gene: TRBJ2-7
D gene: -
clone size: once
V gene: TRBV18

CDR3 DNA: TGTGCCAGCATTAGCGGGTGGGCCTCCTACAATGAGCAGTTCTTC
CDR3 protein: CASISGWASYNEQFF
J gene: TRBJ2-1
D gene: TRBD2
clone size: -
V gene: TRBV6-5

CDR3 DNA: TGTGCCAGCAGCTTGGGACAGGGACAATATGGCTACACCTTC
CDR3 protein: CASSLGQGQYGYTF
J gene: TRBJ1-2
D gene: TRBD1
clone size: -
V gene: TRBV5-4

CDR3 DNA: TGTGCCAGCAGGTCCCTTAGGACACCAGTCTACGAGCAGTACTTC
CDR3 protein: CASRSLRTPVYEQYF
J gene: TRBJ2-7
D gene: -
clone size: few
V gene: TRBV2

CDR3 DNA: TGTGCCAGCAGTCCTTCGGGGACTAGCGGGGTTAATGAGCAGTTCTTC
CDR3 protein: CASSPSGTSGVNEQFF
J gene: TRBJ2-1
D gene: TRBD2
clone size: few
V gene: TRBV6-4

CDR3 DNA: TGTGCCAGCAGCTTAGATCCCGGGGGTGGATATAACACTGAAGCTTTCTTT
CDR3 protein: CASSLDPGGGYNTEAFF
J gene: TRBJ1-1
D gene: -
clone size: -
V gene: TRBV7-6

CDR3 DNA: TGCGCCAGCAGCCAGGGGACAGGGGGCTCTTTATTTAGCAATCAGCCCCAGCATTTT
CDR3 protein: CASSQGTGGSLFSNQPQHF
J gene: TRBJ1-5
D gene: TRBD1
clone size: -
V gene: TRBV4-1

CDR3 DNA: TGTGCCAGCAGCCTCACTCTTACACCAAGCCGGCGGGATACGCAGTATTTT
CDR3 protein: CASSLTLTPSRRDTQYF
J gene: TRBJ2-3
D gene: -
clone size: -
V gene: TRBV7-9

CDR3 DNA: TGTGCCATACTAGACGGACTATCCACTGAAGCTTTCTTT
CDR3 protein: CAILDGLSTEAFF
J gene: TRBJ1-1
D gene: -
clone size: -
V gene: TRBV10-3

CDR3 DNA: TGCGCCAGCAGCCCCGGGTTCTCATTTGGGGATACGCAGTATTTT
CDR3 protein: CASSPGFSFGDTQYF
J gene: TRBJ2-3
D gene: -
clone size: once
V gene: TRBV5-1

CDR3 DNA: TGTGCCAGCAGTTATTCAGGCCGGAATCAGCCCCAGCATTTT
CDR3 protein: CASSYSGRNQPQHF
J gene: TRBJ1-5
D gene: -
clone size: once
V gene: TRBV6-2/TRBV6-3

CDR3 DNA: TGTGCCAGTAGTATTGTAGGGGCGAATACTCTCGGCAATGAGCAGTTCTTC
CDR3 protein: CASSIVGANTLGNEQFF
J gene: TRBJ2-1
D gene: -
clone size: -
V gene: TRBV19

CDR3 DNA: TGTGCCAGCAGCCCGGGGTGGGAGAGTGGTGAGCAGTTCTTC
CDR3 protein: CASSPGWESGEQFF
J gene: TRBJ2-1
D gene: -
clone size: -
V gene: TRBV3-1/TRBV3-2

CDR3 DNA: TGTGCCAGCAGGCGACAGGGTGGCGATACGCAGTATTTT
CDR3 protein: CASRRQGGDTQYF
J gene: TRBJ2-3
D gene: TRBD1
clone size: -
V gene: TRBV28

CDR3 DNA: TGTGCCAGCAGTTACAGGACAGCGGACTCCTACGAGCAGTACTTC
CDR3 protein: CASSYRTADSYEQYF
J gene: TRBJ2-7
D gene: -
clone size: -
V gene: TRBV6-5